The TCR beta chain under discussion was sequenced for a study of T-cell reconstitution after alpha-beta-depleted transplantation in children. General observations from the study: The origin of alpha-beta T cells about two months after transplant was reportedly several hundred expanded graft clones. The authors attributed T-cell counts and diversity one year after transplant mostly to newly produced T cells.

Using unique molecular identifiers, the investigators prepared the TCRbeta library. TCRdb ran MiXCR on the PCR reads and lists one entry per CDR3 protein. The sample yields 200,000 or so distinct CDR3 sequences, approximately 8.4% seen once. This clonotype was seen ten or more times. The antigen is not known. V gave up 2 bases and J gave up 7 bases; unmatched junction bases: 3. Germline V gene lookup returns CDR1 LGHNA and CDR2 YSLEER. The CDR3 runs 15 residues. This receptor was obtained from a male patient aged 2-15 years who had a stem cell transplant for acute myeloid leukemia, so the T cells may come from the graft donor. The chain carries TRBV4-3 and TRBJ2-1; 12 bases map to TRBD2. Sequenced material: PBMCs, mostly from graft donor cells, taken 360 days after TCRalphabeta/CD19-depleted stem cell transplant. The CDR3 protein is CASSQLTSGSNEQFF. The CDR3 DNA reads as TGCGCCAGCAGCCAACTGACTAGCGGGAGTAATGAGCAGTTCTTC.